This T cell receptor beta chain was found in a study of T cell responses to AZD1222 COVID-19 vaccine. Notes on the study in general: Most donors were white British and more were female, and clonal diversity was possibly underestimated.

As regards this clone: The antigen remains unidentified.

Germline CDR1 and CDR2: LNHNV and YYDKDF (reference sequence). CDR3 length equals 17 residues. Trimming took 0 bases from V and 2 from J, leaving 15 bases between them. Here immunoSEQ multiplex PCR was the method, and the copy in TCRdb shows in-frame clones only, minus some. The sample lists roughly 130,000 clones; under 95% were seen once. This sequence originates from an adult in good health. The rearrangement uses TRBV15 and TRBJ2-3; perhaps TRBD2 as D (5 bases). The sample was peripheral blood, taken on day 0 of AZD1222 vaccination. CDR3 residues: CATSRDKGLALTDTQYF. In nucleotides, the CDR3 is TGTGCCACCAGCAGAGATAAAGGGCTAGCCCTCACAGATACGCAGTATTTT.